Below are 4 T cell receptor beta chains sequenced from a single sample in a study of blood T cell repertoires in COVID-19. Repertoires were generated with immunoSEQ multiplex PCR, while TCRdb's copy carries only in-frame clones and drops some. The sample yields under 50,000 clones, 80% to 90% seen once. Specimen: peripheral blood. All receptors derive from a middle-aged woman with acute or convalescent COVID-19.

This chain connects TRBV5-4 to TRBJ1-4; the D gene is possibly TRBD1 (6 bases). The CDR3 totals 14 residues. The germline V gene encodes CDR1 SGHNT and CDR2 YYREEE (reference sequence). V lost 4 bases and J 4 bases, leaving 11 bases between the germline ends. CDR3 sequence (DNA): TGTGCCAGCAGCGTGGACAGTCATAATGAAAAACTGTTTTTT. This encodes CASSVDSHNEKLFF.

The V gene is TRBV6-6, the J gene TRBJ2-2; maybe TRBD1 (5 bases). The V gene lost 5 bases and the J gene lost 4 bases, with 11 bases spanning the gap. The CDR3 sequence is 14 residues long. From germline, CDR1 is MNHNY and CDR2 SVGAGI (reference sequence). CDR3 protein: CASSTRQITGELFF. The CDR3 coding sequence is TGTGCCAGCAGTACCCGACAGATCACCGGGGAGCTGTTTTTT.

The chain combines TRBV9 with TRBJ2-2, with a weak D call TRBD1 (8 bases). Germline CDR1 SGDLS, CDR2 YYNGEE. This CDR3 contains 15 residues. Trimming took off 6 bases at V and 1 base at J, with 13 bases between the two ends. The CDR3 DNA sequence: TGTGCCAGCATGCGGGGGACAGGGAACACCGGGGAGCTGTTTTTT. It is translated as CASMRGTGNTGELFF.

This chain connects TRBV15 to TRBJ2-7; 13 bases are a match to TRBD2. Per germline, CDR1 LNHNV and CDR2 YYDKDF (reference sequence). The CDR3 contains 15 residues. Losses at the gene ends were 4 bases for V and 5 bases for J; bases not matched to a gene: 5. CDR3 bases: TGTGCCACCAGCACACTAGCGGGAGGGCTCCACGAGCAGTACTTC. Protein: CATSTLAGGLHEQYF. Combining the CDR3 with reference TRBV15 and TRBJ2-7 gives the whole variable domain DAMVIQNPRYQVTQFGKPVTLSCSQTLNHNVMYWYQQKSSQAPKLLFHYYDKDFNNEADTPDNFQSRRPNTSFCFLDIRSPGLGDTAMYLCATSTLAGGLHEQYFGPGTRLTVT.